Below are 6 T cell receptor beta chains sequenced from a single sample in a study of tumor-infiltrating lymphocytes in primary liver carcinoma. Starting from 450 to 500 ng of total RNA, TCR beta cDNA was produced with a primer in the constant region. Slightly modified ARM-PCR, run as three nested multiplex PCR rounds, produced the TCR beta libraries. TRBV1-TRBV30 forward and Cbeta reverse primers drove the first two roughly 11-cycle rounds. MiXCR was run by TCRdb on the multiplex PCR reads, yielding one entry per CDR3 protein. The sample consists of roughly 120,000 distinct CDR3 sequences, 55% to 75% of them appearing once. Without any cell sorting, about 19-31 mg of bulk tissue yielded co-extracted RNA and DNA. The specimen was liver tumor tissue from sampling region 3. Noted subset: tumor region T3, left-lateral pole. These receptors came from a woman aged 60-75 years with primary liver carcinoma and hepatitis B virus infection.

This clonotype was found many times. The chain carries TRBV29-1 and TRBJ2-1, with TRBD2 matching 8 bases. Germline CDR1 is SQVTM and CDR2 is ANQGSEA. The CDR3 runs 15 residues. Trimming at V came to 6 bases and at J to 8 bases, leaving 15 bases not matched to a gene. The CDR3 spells CSVKTSGGPGHEQFF. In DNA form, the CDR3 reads TGCAGCGTCAAAACCTCGGGAGGGCCCGGGCATGAGCAGTTCTTC.

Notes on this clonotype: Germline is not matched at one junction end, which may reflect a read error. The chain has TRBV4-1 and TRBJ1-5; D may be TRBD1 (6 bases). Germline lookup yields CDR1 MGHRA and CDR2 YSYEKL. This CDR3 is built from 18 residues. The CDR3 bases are TGCGCCTGCAGCCTCGTCCGTAGGGGGACCTCCACAGGGCAGCCCCAGCATTTT. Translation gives CACSLVRRGTSTGQPQHF.

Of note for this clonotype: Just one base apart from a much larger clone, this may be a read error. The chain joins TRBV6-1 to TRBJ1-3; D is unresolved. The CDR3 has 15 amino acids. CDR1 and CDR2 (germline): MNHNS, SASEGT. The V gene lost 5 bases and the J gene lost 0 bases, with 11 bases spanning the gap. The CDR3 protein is CASSKKAASGNTIYF. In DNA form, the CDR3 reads TGTGCCAGCAGTAAAAAGGCGGCCTCTGGAAACACCATATATTTT.

CDR3: CASSGSSGMQYF. The CDR3 nucleotides are TGTGCCAGCAGTGGATCATCTGGTATGCAGTATTTT. The chain is built from TRBV28 and TRBJ2-3; no reliable D call. There are 12 residues in the CDR3. With 5 bases removed from V and 11 bases from J, the gap between germline ends came to 14 bases. Germline CDR1 reads MDHEN; CDR2 reads SYDVKM.

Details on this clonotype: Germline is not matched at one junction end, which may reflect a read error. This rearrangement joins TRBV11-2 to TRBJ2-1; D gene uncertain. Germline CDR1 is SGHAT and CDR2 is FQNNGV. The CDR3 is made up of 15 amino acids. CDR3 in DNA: TGTACCAGCAGCTTAGTAGGCGGCACTCCCTTTGGGCCGTTCTTC. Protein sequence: CTSSLVGGTPFGPFF.

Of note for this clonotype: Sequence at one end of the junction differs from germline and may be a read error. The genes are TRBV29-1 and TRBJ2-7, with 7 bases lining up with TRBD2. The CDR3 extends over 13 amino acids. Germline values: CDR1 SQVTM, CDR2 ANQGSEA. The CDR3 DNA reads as TGCAGCGCTATGACTAGCACGATGTACGGGCAGTACTTC. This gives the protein CSAMTSTMYGQYF.